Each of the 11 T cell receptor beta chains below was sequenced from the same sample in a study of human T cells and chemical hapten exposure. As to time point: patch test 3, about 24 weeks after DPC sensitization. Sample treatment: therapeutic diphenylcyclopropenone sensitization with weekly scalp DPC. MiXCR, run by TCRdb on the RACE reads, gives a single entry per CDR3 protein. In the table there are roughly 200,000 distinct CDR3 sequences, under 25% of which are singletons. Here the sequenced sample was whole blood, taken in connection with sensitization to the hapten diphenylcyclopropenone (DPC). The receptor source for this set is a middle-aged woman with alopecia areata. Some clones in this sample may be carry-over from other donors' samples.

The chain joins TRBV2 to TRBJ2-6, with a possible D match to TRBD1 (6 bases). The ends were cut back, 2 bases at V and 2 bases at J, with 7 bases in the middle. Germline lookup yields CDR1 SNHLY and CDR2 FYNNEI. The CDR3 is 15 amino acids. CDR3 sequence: CASSEKGAGANVLTF. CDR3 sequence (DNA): TGTGCCAGCAGTGAAAAGGGGGCTGGGGCCAACGTCCTGACTTTC.

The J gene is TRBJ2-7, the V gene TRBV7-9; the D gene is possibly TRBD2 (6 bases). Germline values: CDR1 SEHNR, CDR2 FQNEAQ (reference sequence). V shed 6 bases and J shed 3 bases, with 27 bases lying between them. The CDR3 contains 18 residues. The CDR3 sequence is CASSISLWREAGNYEQYF. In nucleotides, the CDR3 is TGTGCCAGCAGTATCTCTCTCTGGAGGGAGGCAGGGAACTACGAGCAGTACTTC. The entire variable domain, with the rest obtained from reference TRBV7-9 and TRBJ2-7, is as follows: DTGVSQNPRHKITKRGQNVTFRCDPISEHNRLYWYRQTLGQGPEFLTYFQNEAQLEKSRLLSDRFSAERPKGSFSTLEIQRTEQGDSAMYLCASSISLWREAGNYEQYFGPGTRLTVT.

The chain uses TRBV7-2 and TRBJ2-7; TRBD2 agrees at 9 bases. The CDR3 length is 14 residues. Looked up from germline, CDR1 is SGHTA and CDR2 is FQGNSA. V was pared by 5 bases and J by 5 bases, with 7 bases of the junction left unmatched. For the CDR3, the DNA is TGTGCCAGCAGCCCCGGACTAGCGTACCACGAGCAGTACTTC. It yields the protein CASSPGLAYHEQYF.

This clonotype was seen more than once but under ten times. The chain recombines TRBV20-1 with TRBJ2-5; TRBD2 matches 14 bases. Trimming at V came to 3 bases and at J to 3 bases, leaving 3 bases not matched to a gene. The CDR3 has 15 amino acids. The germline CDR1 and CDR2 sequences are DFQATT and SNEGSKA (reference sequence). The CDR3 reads CSARGGLAGEETQYF. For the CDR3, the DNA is TGCAGTGCTAGGGGGGGACTAGCGGGAGAAGAGACCCAGTACTTC.

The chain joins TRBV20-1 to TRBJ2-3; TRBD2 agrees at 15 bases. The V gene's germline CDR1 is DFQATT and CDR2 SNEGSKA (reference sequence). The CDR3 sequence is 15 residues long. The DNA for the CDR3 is TGCAGCGCCCTCATGGTGATGGGACTAGCGGGAGGGCAGTATTTT. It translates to CSALMVMGLAGGQYF.

DNA for the CDR3: TGTGCCATCAGTGATGAACAGGGGAGAGATACGCAGTATTTT. Its protein product is CAISDEQGRDTQYF. The V and J genes are TRBV10-3 and TRBJ2-3, with 7 bases fitting TRBD1. The V gene end was trimmed by 3 bases and the J gene end by 5 bases; junction bases not matched to a gene: 5. This CDR3 has 14 amino acids. Germline V lookup: CDR1 ENHRY, CDR2 SYGVKD.

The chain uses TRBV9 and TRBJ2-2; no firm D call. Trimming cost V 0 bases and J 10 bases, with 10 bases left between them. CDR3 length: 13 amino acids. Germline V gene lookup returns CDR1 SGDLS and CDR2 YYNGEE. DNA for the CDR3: TGTGCCAGCAGCGTAGAGTTAGGCGTGGAGCTGTTTTTT. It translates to CASSVELGVELFF.

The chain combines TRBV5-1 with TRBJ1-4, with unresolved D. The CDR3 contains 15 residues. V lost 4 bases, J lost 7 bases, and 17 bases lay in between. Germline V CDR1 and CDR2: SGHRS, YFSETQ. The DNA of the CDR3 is TGCGCCAGCAGCCGGGCCCCCGGGGTAATTGAAAAACTGTTTTTT. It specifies CASSRAPGVIEKLFF.

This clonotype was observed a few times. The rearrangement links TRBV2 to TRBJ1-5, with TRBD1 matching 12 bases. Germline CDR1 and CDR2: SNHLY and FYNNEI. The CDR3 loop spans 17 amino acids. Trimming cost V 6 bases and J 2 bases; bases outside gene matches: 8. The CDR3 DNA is TGTGCCAGCAGCAAGGGACAGGGGGCAGGGGGCAATCAGCCCCAGCATTTT. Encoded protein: CASSKGQGAGGNQPQHF. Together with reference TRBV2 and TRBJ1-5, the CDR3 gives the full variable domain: EPEVTQTPSHQVTQMGQEVILRCVPISNHLYFYWYRQILGQKVEFLVSFYNNEISEKSEIFDDQFSVERPDGSNFTLKIRSTKLEDSAMYFCASSKGQGAGGNQPQHFGDGTRLSIL.

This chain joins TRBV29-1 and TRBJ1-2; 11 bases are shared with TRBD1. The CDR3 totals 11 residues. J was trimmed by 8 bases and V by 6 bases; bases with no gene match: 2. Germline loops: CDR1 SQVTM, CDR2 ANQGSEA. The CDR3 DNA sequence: TGCAGCGTGGGACAGGGGGGAGGCTACACCTTC. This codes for CSVGQGGGYTF.

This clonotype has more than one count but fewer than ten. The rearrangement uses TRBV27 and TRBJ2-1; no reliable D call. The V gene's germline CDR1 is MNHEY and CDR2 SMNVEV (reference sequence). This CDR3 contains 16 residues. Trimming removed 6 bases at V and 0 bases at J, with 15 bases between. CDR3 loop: CASRVLTTASYNEQFF. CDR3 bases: TGTGCCAGCAGGGTACTGACGACTGCCTCCTACAATGAGCAGTTCTTC.